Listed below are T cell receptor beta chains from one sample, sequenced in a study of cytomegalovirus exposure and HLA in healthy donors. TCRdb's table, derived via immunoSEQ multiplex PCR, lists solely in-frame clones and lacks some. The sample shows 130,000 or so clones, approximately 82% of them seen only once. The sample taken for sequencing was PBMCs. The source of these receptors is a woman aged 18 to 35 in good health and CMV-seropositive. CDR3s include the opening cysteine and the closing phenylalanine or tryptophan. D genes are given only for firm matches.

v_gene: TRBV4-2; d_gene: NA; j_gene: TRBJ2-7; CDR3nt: TGTGCCAGCAGCCAAGCACACCTAGCCTACGAGCAGTACTTC; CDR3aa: CASSQAHLAYEQYF
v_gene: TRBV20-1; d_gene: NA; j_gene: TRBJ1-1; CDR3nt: TGCAGTGCTAGAGCCGGGGCTGAAGCTTTCTTT; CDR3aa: CSARAGAEAFF
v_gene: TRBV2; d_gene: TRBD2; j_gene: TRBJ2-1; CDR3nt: TGTGCCAGCAGTCCACGTAGCGGGGACCCCCTTGAGCAGTTCTTC; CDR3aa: CASSPRSGDPLEQFF
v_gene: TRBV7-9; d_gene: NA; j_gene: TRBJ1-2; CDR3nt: TGTGCCATCGACCGGGACACCTATGGCTACACCTTC; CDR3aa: CAIDRDTYGYTF
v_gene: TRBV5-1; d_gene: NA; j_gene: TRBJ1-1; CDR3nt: TGCGCCAGCAGCTCAAGAATACAGGTGAACACTGAAGCTTTCTTT; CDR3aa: CASSSRIQVNTEAFF
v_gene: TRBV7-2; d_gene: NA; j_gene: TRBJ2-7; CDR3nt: TGTGCCAGCAGCTTAGTTTTGGACAACTACGAGCAGTACTTC; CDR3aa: CASSLVLDNYEQYF
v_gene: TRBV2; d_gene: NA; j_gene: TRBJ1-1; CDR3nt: TGTGCCAGCAGTGTCGCGGCTGTTGGCACTGAAGCTTTCTTT; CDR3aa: CASSVAAVGTEAFF
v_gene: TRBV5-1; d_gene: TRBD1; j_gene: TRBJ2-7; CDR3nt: TGCGCCAGCAGCTTGTCGACAGGGGCCCTTAGCTCCTACGAGCAGTACTTC; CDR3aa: CASSLSTGALSSYEQYF
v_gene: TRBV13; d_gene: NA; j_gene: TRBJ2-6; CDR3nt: TGTGCCAGCAGCCCGCCAGGGGACTACGGGGCCAACGTCCTGACTTTC; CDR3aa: CASSPPGDYGANVLTF
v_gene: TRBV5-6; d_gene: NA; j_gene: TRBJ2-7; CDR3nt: TGTGCCAGCAGCTTAAGTCACAGCACCTACGAGCAGTACTTC; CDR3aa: CASSLSHSTYEQYF
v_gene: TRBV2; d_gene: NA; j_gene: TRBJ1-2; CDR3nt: TGTGCCAGCAGTGACAGGATTGACTATGGCTACACCTTC; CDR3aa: CASSDRIDYGYTF